The entry that follows covers one T cell receptor (beta chain) sequence. What it binds is unknown. This specimen comes from a study of T cells in Graves' hyperthyroidism and ophthalmopathy. Study observations and caveats: Among clonotypes expanded in thyroid above 0.001, most were also found in blood.

Patients aged 18 to 65 had newly diagnosed hyperthyroidism of under 2 months' duration. The diagnoses drew upon clinical symptoms, serum thyroxine and TRAb, thyroid ultrasound and orbital computed tomography. The V gene's germline CDR1 is LNHDA and CDR2 SQIVND (reference sequence). The V gene lost 6 bases and the J gene lost 0 bases, with 12 bases spanning the gap. This CDR3 has 16 amino acids. Researchers took RNA transcripts and amplified the TCR beta CDR3 regions from them. The TCR CDR3 was amplified in a first-round RT-PCR using the HTBI primer set. TCRdb re-called the multiplex PCR reads with MiXCR, one entry per CDR3 protein. The sample has 500,000 to 600,000 distinct CDR3 sequences, about half seen once.

The sample taken for sequencing was peripheral blood or thyroid tissue (not recorded which). The chain recombines TRBV19 with TRBJ2-6; D perhaps matches TRBD1 (6 bases). This clonotype originated in a woman between 18 and 29 years old with Graves' hyperthyroidism. DNA of the CDR3: TGTGCCAGTAGAGGACAGCGCCGCTCTGGGGCCAACGTCCTGACTTTC. Protein product: CASRGQRRSGANVLTF.